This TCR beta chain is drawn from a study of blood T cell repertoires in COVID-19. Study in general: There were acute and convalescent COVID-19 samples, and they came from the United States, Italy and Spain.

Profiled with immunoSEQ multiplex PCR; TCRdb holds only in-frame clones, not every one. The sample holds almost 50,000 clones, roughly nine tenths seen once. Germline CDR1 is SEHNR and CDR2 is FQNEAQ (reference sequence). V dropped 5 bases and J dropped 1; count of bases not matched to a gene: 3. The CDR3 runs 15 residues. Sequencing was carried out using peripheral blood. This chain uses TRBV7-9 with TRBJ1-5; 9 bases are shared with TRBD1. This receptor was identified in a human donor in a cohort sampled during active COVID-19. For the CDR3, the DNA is TGTGCCAGCAGCCAGGGACAGGGAAGCAATCAGCCCCAGCATTTT. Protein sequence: CASSQGQGSNQPQHF.